These 8 T cell receptor beta chains originate from one sample sequenced in a study of OX40 agonist ivuxolimab in advanced cancers. Using immunoSEQ multiplex PCR, the repertoire was profiled, and TCRdb retains in-frame clones only, with some absent. The sample contains 50,000 to 60,000 clones, about 79% of which appear only once. Material: CD4+ or CD8+ T cells sorted from blood, obtained in a trial of the OX40 agonist ivuxolimab. These TCRs come from an adult with an advanced solid tumor such as melanoma, head and neck, liver or kidney cancer.

CDR3 in amino acids: CASSPGLLKEETQYF. CDR3 DNA sequence: TGTGCCAGCAGCCCAGGACTCCTCAAAGAAGAGACCCAGTACTTC. This sequence joins TRBV7-9 and TRBJ2-5; tentatively, D is TRBD2 (5 bases). There are 15 residues in the CDR3. With 5 bases removed from V and 3 bases from J, the gap between germline ends came to 16 bases. Germline-derived CDR1 and CDR2 are SEHNR and FQNEAQ (reference sequence).

The J gene is TRBJ2-7, the V gene TRBV7-2; 8 nucleotides align to TRBD1. Unmatched junction bases numbered 10, after V lost 5 bases and J lost 4 bases. Germline CDR1 SGHTA, CDR2 FQGNSA. CDR3 length: 15 amino acids. The DNA of the CDR3 is TGTGCCAGCAGCCCCCAGGGGGCACTGAATTACGAGCAGTACTTC. Translating gives CASSPQGALNYEQYF.

V and J are TRBV15 and TRBJ2-1; D gene unclear. From germline, CDR1 is LNHNV and CDR2 YYDKDF (reference sequence). V gave up 0 bases and J gave up 6 bases, with 6 bases separating them. This CDR3 has 13 amino acids. CDR3 nucleotides: TGTGCCACCAGCAGAGACTACAGCAATGAGCAGTTCTTC. Its translation: CATSRDYSNEQFF.

The chain uses TRBV30 and TRBJ2-6; no definite D call. Germline CDR1 GTSNPN, CDR2 SVGIG (reference sequence). The CDR3 has 15 residues. Trimming removed 1 base at V and 2 bases at J, with 9 bases between. The CDR3 sequence is CAWSALGTGANVLTF. The CDR3 DNA sequence: TGTGCCTGGAGTGCTCTCGGTACTGGGGCCAACGTCCTGACTTTC.

The chain uses TRBV27 and TRBJ2-7; 7 positions match TRBD1. With V trimmed by 4 bases and J by 3 bases, 6 bases remained unmatched. CDR1 is MNHEY, CDR2 SMNVEV, per germline (reference sequence). The CDR3 runs 14 residues. This chain's CDR3 is CASSSTGLDYEQYF. As DNA, the CDR3 is TGTGCCAGCAGTTCGACAGGGCTGGACTACGAGCAGTACTTC.

This clone was counted only a few times. This chain links TRBV11-1 with TRBJ1-2, with D tentatively TRBD1 (5 bases). The germline CDR1 and CDR2 sequences are SGHAT and FQDESV (reference sequence). This CDR3 is built from 12 residues. V dropped 4 bases and J dropped 7 bases, with 10 bases sitting between them. CDR3 coding DNA: TGTGCCAGCAGCTCTTCCGGGGCTGGCTACACCTTC. Translating it yields CASSSSGAGYTF.

The chain uses TRBV2 and TRBJ1-2, with D maybe TRBD1 (5 bases). Germline assignment: CDR1 SNHLY and CDR2 FYNNEI. The V end was cut by 4 bases, the J end by 5 bases, with 8 bases between. The CDR3 is 12 residues long. Here the CDR3 reads CASSGGEYGYTF. The CDR3 coding sequence is TGTGCCAGCAGTGGGGGGGAGTATGGCTACACCTTC.

This clone was counted a few times. Other DNA sequences in this sample translate to the same CDR3. This chain links TRBV6-1 with TRBJ1-1, with no clear D. Trimming removed 3 bases from V and 4 bases from J, with 12 bases in between. From germline, CDR1 is MNHNS and CDR2 SASEGT. The CDR3 loop spans 14 amino acids. The CDR3: CASSDTSPLTEAFF. For the CDR3, the DNA is TGTGCCAGCAGTGACACATCCCCCCTCACTGAAGCTTTCTTT.